The next 29 T cell receptor beta chains were all read from a single sample in a study of shared clonotypes between healthy human individuals (dated by TCRdb to the early 2020s). Receptor libraries were prepared by the immunoSEQ multiplex PCR assay. TCRdb took this table from immuneACCESS and kept in-frame rearrangements with V and J called. Such tables lack part of the clones; where checked against another copy, unresolved V genes explain under half of the gap, and the rest is unexplained. The sample data list approximately 530,000 clones, and roughly 95% of these were observed just once. About 0.059% of the sample is held by the ten biggest clonotypes. Specimen: naive CD4+ T cells sorted from blood. The cell subset or site label, read with the paper, signifies: CD45RA+ positively selected. These receptors were obtained from a woman aged 30 to 39 in good health.

In this sample, this clone turned up once. The chain links TRBV28 to TRBJ1-2; no reliable D call. The CDR3 spans 14 residues. V dropped 4 bases and J dropped 0 bases, with 9 bases sitting between them. Germline loops: CDR1 MDHEN, CDR2 SYDVKM. The CDR3 is CASSSQPANYGYTF. CDR3 nucleotides: TGTGCCAGCAGTTCGCAGCCAGCTAACTATGGCTACACCTTC.

The chain combines TRBV5-1 with TRBJ2-1; TRBD2 matches 7 bases. Germline loops: CDR1 SGHRS, CDR2 YFSETQ. V trimming: 4 bases; J trimming: 13 bases; junction bases outside the gene matches: 17. This CDR3 is 15 amino acids long. CDR3 amino acids: CASSPTSQKTQEQFF. For the CDR3, the DNA is TGCGCCAGCAGCCCGACTAGCCAAAAAACCCAGGAACAGTTCTTC.

The rearrangement uses TRBV9 and TRBJ1-2, with D hard to call. The CDR3 sequence is 13 residues long. Germline-derived CDR1 and CDR2 are SGDLS and YYNGEE. V dropped 4 bases and J dropped 5 bases, with 12 bases sitting between them. The CDR3 protein is CASSLGPDYGYTF. The DNA for the CDR3 is TGTGCCAGCAGCCTTGGCCCTGATTATGGCTACACCTTC.

The chain employs TRBV18 and TRBJ1-2; 9 positions agree with TRBD1. After removal of 0 bases from V and 7 bases from J, the junction contained 3 bases not matched to a gene. The CDR3 length is 14 residues. Germline V CDR1 and CDR2: KGHSH, LQKENI. The CDR3 region has the DNA TGTGCCAGCTCACCACCGGACAGGGGCGGTGGCTACACCTTC. It encodes CASSPPDRGGGYTF.

This sequence joins TRBV5-1 and TRBJ2-1; 7 nucleotides agree with TRBD1. Unmatched junction bases numbered 4, after V lost 4 bases and J lost 0 bases. The length of the CDR3 is 15 residues. The germline V gene has CDR1 SGHRS and CDR2 YFSETQ. CDR3 nucleotides: TGCGCCAGCAGCCGGGACAGCCACTCCTACAATGAGCAGTTCTTC. Translation gives CASSRDSHSYNEQFF.

V is TRBV18 and J is TRBJ1-1; D gene uncertain. Germline assignment: CDR1 KGHSH and CDR2 LQKENI. This CDR3 contains 15 residues. V lost 2 bases and J 3 bases, leaving 13 bases between the germline ends. CDR3 nucleotides: TGTGCCAGCTCACCATATTCGGTTATGGACACTGAAGCTTTCTTT. Encoded protein: CASSPYSVMDTEAFF.

This clone was seen only once. This rearrangement joins TRBV29-1 to TRBJ2-7, with 10 bases fitting TRBD1. The CDR3 is made up of 16 amino acids. Germline V gene sequence: CDR1 SQVTM, CDR2 ANQGSEA. Trimming took 3 bases from V and 2 from J; bases not matched to a gene: 10. The CDR3 bases are TGCAGCGTTGAGCATTCGGAGACAGGGGGCGCCTACGAGCAGTACTTC. Residues: CSVEHSETGGAYEQYF.

This chain connects TRBV19 to TRBJ2-3, with D perhaps given as TRBD1 or TRBD2 (6 bases each). Germline V gene sequence: CDR1 LNHDA, CDR2 SQIVND (reference sequence). With 8 bases removed from V and 6 bases from J, the gap between germline ends came to 15 bases. The CDR3 runs 13 residues. The CDR3 protein is CASQKGDLDTQYF. DNA for the CDR3: TGTGCCAGTCAAAAGGGGGACTTGGATACGCAGTATTTT.

This clone was recorded only once. The chain employs TRBV2 and TRBJ2-7, with D tentatively TRBD2 (5 bases). Trimming left V 8 bases short and J 6 bases short, with 11 bases between. CDR1 SNHLY and CDR2 FYNNEI come from the germline V gene. This CDR3 has 11 residues. The CDR3 is CASRGSGEQYF. CDR3 DNA: TGTGCCAGCCGAGGGAGTGGCGAGCAGTACTTC.

Concerning this clone itself: Other DNA variants within this sample encode the same CDR3. The chain joins TRBV5-1 to TRBJ2-3, with 8 bases matching TRBD2. CDR1 is SGHRS and CDR2 is YFSETQ in the germline V gene. V lost 4 bases, J lost 1 base, and 5 bases stayed unmatched. The CDR3 consists of 15 residues. CDR3 loop: CASSPGTSGTDTQYF. DNA for the CDR3: TGCGCCAGCAGCCCCGGGACTAGTGGCACAGATACGCAGTATTTT.

The genes are TRBV30 and TRBJ2-7, with D hard to call. The V gene lost 2 bases and the J gene lost 0 bases, with 14 bases spanning the gap. The CDR3 is made up of 15 amino acids. Germline V gene sequence: CDR1 GTSNPN, CDR2 SVGIG (reference sequence). The CDR3 loop is CAWSKEGPSSYEQYF. CDR3 nucleotide sequence: TGTGCCTGGAGTAAGGAAGGACCGAGCTCCTACGAGCAGTACTTC.

This clone appeared a few times. This chain uses TRBV27 with TRBJ2-3, with TRBD1 matching 7 bases. The germline gives CDR1 MNHEY, CDR2 SMNVEV (reference sequence). V gave up 6 bases and J gave up 1 base; unmatched junction bases: 10. The CDR3 has 16 amino acids. Here the CDR3 DNA reads TGTGCCAGCAGCTCCGTTCCCGGACAGGGCACAGATACGCAGTATTTT. Protein sequence: CASSSVPGQGTDTQYF.

The chain is built from TRBV5-1 and TRBJ2-3, with D perhaps TRBD1 or TRBD2 (5 bases each). The CDR3 length is 15 residues. Germline CDR1 and CDR2: SGHRS and YFSETQ. V was trimmed by 4 bases and J by 0 bases, leaving 12 bases between them. The CDR3 is CASSLTGTSTDTQYF. The CDR3 DNA reads TGCGCCAGCAGCCTAACCGGGACGAGCACAGATACGCAGTATTTT.

DNA of the CDR3: TGTGCCAGCAGTTTAATGGGGGGAGGTCATCTGAGCACTGAAGCTTTCTTT. It is translated as CASSLMGGGHLSTEAFF. V and J are TRBV27 and TRBJ1-1, with D possibly TRBD1 on 5 matching bases. The CDR3 sequence is 17 residues long. Trimming took off 2 bases at V and 4 bases at J, with 20 bases between the two ends. Germline loops: CDR1 MNHEY, CDR2 SMNVEV (reference sequence).

The chain uses TRBV28 and TRBJ2-1; 7 bases are a match to TRBD2. The V segment lost 2 bases and the J segment 7 bases; nucleotides outside the gene matches: 11. The germline gives CDR1 MDHEN, CDR2 SYDVKM. This CDR3 has 16 residues. The CDR3: CASSLDQGLLNNEQFF. The CDR3 DNA follows: TGTGCCAGCAGTTTAGATCAGGGACTATTAAATAATGAGCAGTTCTTC.

The gene calls are TRBV5-1 and TRBJ1-2; possible D gene TRBD1, 5 bases. In germline, CDR1 is SGHRS, CDR2 YFSETQ. V was shortened by 0 bases and J by 7 bases, with 10 bases between the two germline ends. The CDR3 has 13 residues. The CDR3 region is CASSLVGGTGYTF. CDR3 bases: TGCGCCAGCAGCTTGGTTGGAGGGACTGGCTACACCTTC.

V and J are TRBV7-9 and TRBJ1-2, with TRBD1 matching 9 bases. Germline V gene data show CDR1 as SEHNR and CDR2 as FQNEAQ (reference sequence). This CDR3 has 14 residues. The junction had 6 bases not matched to a gene; V was cut back by 5 bases and J by 5 bases. The CDR3 DNA sequence: TGTGCCAGCAGCGCCGCCGGACAGGGGTATGGCTACACCTTC. It translates to CASSAAGQGYGYTF.

This chain connects TRBV10-2 to TRBJ1-1; unclear D gene. The CDR3 extends over 12 amino acids. Between the trimmed V and J ends, which lost 5 bases and 1 base, there was a span of 5 bases. CDR1 is WSHSY, CDR2 SAAADI, per germline. CDR3 sequence reads: CASSLQNTEAFF. The CDR3 DNA reads as TGCGCCAGCAGTCTTCAGAACACTGAAGCTTTCTTT.

The V call is TRBV11-2, the J call TRBJ1-1; D is uncertain. V was shortened by 2 bases and J by 4 bases, with 11 bases between the two germline ends. Per the germline V gene, CDR1 is SGHAT and CDR2 is FQNNGV. CDR3 length equals 14 residues. DNA for the CDR3: TGTGCCAGCAGCTTAACCTTGACTAGCACTGAAGCTTTCTTT. This encodes CASSLTLTSTEAFF.

This chain connects TRBV5-1 to TRBJ1-4; possible D gene TRBD1, 5 bases. Trimming left V 4 bases short and J 5 bases short, with 12 bases between. This CDR3 comprises 14 residues. Germline CDR1 is SGHRS and CDR2 is YFSETQ. DNA for the CDR3: TGCGCCAGCAGCCTCGGGACGGACAATGAAAAACTGTTTTTT. Amino acids: CASSLGTDNEKLFF. Full variable domain (outside the CDR3, taken from reference TRBV5-1 and TRBJ1-4): KAGVTQTPRYLIKTRGQQVTLSCSPISGHRSVSWYQQTPGQGLQFLFEYFSETQRNKGNFPGRFSGRQFSNSRSEMNVSTLELGDSALYLCASSLGTDNEKLFFGSGTQLSVL.

The gene calls are TRBV5-1 and TRBJ1-4; possibly TRBD1 for D (6 bases). CDR1 and CDR2 from the germline V gene are SGHRS and YFSETQ. This CDR3 has 14 amino acids. Trimming shortened V by 1 base and J by 7 bases, and 11 bases separated the two germline ends. This CDR3 reads CASSLTGYGEKLFF. The CDR3 DNA is TGCGCCAGCAGCTTGACAGGGTACGGTGAAAAACTGTTTTTT.

The rearrangement joins TRBV30 to TRBJ2-1; D assignment may be TRBD1 or TRBD2 (5 bases each). In germline, CDR1 is GTSNPN, CDR2 SVGIG (reference sequence). Trimming removed 2 bases from V and 8 bases from J, with 10 bases in between. This CDR3 spans 12 amino acids. The CDR3 loop is CAWSPQGDEQFF. In DNA form, the CDR3 reads TGTGCCTGGAGTCCCCAGGGAGATGAGCAGTTCTTC. The whole variable domain, filled in from reference TRBV30 and TRBJ2-1, reads SQTIHQWPATLVQPVGSPLSLECTVEGTSNPNLYWYRQAAGRGLQLLFYSVGIGQISSEVPQNLSASRPQDRQFILSSKKLLLSDSGFYLCAWSPQGDEQFFGPGTRLTVL.

The rearrangement links TRBV7-9 to TRBJ2-1; TRBD2 matches 12 bases. The CDR3 covers 17 residues. Per germline, CDR1 SEHNR and CDR2 FQNEAQ (reference sequence). Germline trimming cut 5 bases from V and 7 bases from J; bases unmatched to any gene: 12. The CDR3 loop reads CASSPPSGRAASNEQFF. The CDR3 region has the DNA TGTGCCAGCAGCCCTCCTAGCGGGAGGGCCGCTTCGAATGAGCAGTTCTTC.

Regarding this clone: Distinct nucleotide sequences in the sample also encode this CDR3. The rearrangement joins TRBV28 to TRBJ1-2; no reliable D call. The CDR3 sequence is 12 residues long. Germline lookup yields CDR1 MDHEN and CDR2 SYDVKM. V gave up 3 bases and J gave up 3 bases, with 5 bases separating them. CDR3 DNA sequence: TGTGCCAGCAGTTTTGTGGACTATGGCTACACCTTC. This gives the protein CASSFVDYGYTF.

This chain uses TRBV6-1 with TRBJ2-7, with 7 bases lining up with TRBD1. There are 15 residues in the CDR3. J lost 0 bases, V lost 7 bases, and 9 bases had no gene match. CDR1 MNHNS and CDR2 SASEGT come from the germline V gene. CDR3 region: CASTHPGTVSYEQYF. The CDR3 nucleotides are TGTGCCAGCACCCACCCTGGGACAGTCTCCTACGAGCAGTACTTC.

This chain connects TRBV6-5 to TRBJ2-7; D may be TRBD1 or TRBD2 (5 bases each). CDR1 and CDR2 (germline): MNHEY, SVGAGI. This CDR3 spans 15 amino acids. Trimming removed 6 bases at V and 2 bases at J, with 17 bases between. The CDR3 sequence: CASSPYSGTAYEQYF. In DNA form, the CDR3 reads TGTGCCAGCAGCCCTTATTCCGGGACGGCCTACGAGCAGTACTTC.

The chain carries TRBV7-2 and TRBJ2-7, with D maybe TRBD2 (6 bases). Germline V gene data show CDR1 as SGHTA and CDR2 as FQGNSA. The germline V and J ends were trimmed by 1 base and 0 bases, with 13 bases remaining between them. This CDR3 comprises 16 residues. CDR3 in DNA: TGTGCCAGCAGCTTAGAGGGTAGCGGAGGCTCCTACGAGCAGTACTTC. Amino acids: CASSLEGSGGSYEQYF.

The chain couples TRBV5-1 to TRBJ1-2, with 7 bases fitting TRBD1. After removal of 5 bases from V and 5 bases from J, the junction contained 12 bases not matched to a gene. The CDR3 consists of 15 residues. Per the germline V gene, CDR1 is SGHRS and CDR2 is YFSETQ. The CDR3 loop reads CASRERGRRGYGYTF. The CDR3 nucleotides read TGCGCCAGCAGGGAGAGGGGGCGCAGGGGATATGGCTACACCTTC.

This clone was recorded once. V usage is TRBV29-1 and J usage is TRBJ2-1, with TRBD1 matching over 9 bases. The V segment lost 5 bases and the J segment 4 bases; nucleotides outside the gene matches: 12. Germline CDR1 and CDR2: SQVTM and ANQGSEA. This CDR3 spans 16 amino acids. The CDR3 sequence: CSVKGTGQSLYNEQFF. The CDR3, as DNA: TGCAGCGTTAAGGGGACAGGGCAATCCCTTTACAATGAGCAGTTCTTC.